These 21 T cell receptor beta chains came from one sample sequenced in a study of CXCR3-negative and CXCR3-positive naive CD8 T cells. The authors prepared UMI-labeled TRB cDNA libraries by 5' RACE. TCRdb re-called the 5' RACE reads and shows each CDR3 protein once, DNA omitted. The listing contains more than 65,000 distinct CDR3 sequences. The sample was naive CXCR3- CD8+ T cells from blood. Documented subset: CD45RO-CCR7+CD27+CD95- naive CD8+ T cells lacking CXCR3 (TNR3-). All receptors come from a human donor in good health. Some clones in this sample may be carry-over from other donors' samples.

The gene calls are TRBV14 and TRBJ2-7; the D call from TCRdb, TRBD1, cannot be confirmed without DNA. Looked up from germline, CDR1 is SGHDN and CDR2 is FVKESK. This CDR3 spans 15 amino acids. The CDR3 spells CASSQDRTSSYEQYF.

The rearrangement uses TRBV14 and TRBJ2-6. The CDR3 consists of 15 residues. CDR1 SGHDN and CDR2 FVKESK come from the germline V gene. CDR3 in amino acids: CASSQGNPGANVLTF. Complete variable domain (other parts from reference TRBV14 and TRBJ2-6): EAGVTQFPSHSVIEKGQTVTLRCDPISGHDNLYWYRRVMGKEIKFLLHFVKESKQDESGMPNNRFLAERTGGTYSTLKVQPAELEDSGVYFCASSQGNPGANVLTFGAGSRLTVL.

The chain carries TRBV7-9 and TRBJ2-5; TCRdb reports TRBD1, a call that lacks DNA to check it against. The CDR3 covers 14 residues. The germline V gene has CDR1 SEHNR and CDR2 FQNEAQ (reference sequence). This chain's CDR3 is CASRWTGGEETQYF.

CDR3 residues: CSVKQTYEQYF. The chain joins TRBV29-1 to TRBJ2-7. The CDR3 is 11 amino acids. CDR1 is SQVTM and CDR2 is ANQGSEA in the germline V gene.

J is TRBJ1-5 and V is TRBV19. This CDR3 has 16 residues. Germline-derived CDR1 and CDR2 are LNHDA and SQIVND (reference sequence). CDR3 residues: CASSIHGEVSDQPQHF.

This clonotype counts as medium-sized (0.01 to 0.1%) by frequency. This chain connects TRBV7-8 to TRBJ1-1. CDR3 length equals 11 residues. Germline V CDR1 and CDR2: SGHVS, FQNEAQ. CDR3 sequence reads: CASWVGTEAFF.

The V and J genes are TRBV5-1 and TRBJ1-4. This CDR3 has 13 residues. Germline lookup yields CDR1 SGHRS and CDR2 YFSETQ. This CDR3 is CASSLGASRELFF.

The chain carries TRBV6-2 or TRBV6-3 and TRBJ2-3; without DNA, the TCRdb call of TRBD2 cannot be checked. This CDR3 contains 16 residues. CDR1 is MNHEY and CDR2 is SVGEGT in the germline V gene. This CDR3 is CASSLAGGPGTDTQYF.

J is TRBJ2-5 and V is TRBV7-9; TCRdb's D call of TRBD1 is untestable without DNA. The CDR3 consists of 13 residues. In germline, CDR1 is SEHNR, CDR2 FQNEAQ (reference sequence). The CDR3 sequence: CASSSDRTRTQYF.

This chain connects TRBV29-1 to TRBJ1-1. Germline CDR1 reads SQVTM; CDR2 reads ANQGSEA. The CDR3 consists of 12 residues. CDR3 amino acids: CSVTGPDTEAFF.

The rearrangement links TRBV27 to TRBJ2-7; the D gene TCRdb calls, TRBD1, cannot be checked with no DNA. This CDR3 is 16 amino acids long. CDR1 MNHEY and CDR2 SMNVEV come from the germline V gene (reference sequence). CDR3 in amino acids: CASSPTGTGVPYEQYF.

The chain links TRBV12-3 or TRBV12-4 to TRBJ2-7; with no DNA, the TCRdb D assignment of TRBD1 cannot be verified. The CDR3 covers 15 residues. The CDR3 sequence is CASSPQSSLSYEQYF.

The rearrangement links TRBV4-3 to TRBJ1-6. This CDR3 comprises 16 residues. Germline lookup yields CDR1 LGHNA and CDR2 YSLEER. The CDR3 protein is CASSQDRGTLNSPLHF.

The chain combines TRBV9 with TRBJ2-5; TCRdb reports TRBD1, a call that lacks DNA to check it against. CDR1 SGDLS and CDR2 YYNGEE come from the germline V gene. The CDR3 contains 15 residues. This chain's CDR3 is CASSVEPGALETQYF.

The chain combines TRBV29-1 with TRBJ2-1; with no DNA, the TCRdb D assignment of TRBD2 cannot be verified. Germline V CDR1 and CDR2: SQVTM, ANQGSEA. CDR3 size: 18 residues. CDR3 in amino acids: CSVEPTSVGVKIYNEQFF.

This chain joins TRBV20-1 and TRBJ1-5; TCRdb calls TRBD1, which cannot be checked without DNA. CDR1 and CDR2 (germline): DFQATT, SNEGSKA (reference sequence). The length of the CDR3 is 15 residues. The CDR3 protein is CSARDEDWGNQPQHF.

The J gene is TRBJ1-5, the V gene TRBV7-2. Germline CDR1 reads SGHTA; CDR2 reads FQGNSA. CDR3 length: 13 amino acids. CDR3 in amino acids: CASSGSPNQPQHF.

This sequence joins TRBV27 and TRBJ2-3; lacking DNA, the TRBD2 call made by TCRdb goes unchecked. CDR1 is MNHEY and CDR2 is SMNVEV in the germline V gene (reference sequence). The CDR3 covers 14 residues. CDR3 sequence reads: CASTRAGGTDTQYF.

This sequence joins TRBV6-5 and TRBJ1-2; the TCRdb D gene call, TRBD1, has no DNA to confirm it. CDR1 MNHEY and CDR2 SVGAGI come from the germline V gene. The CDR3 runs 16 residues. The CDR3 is CASSYSSPGFNYGYTF.

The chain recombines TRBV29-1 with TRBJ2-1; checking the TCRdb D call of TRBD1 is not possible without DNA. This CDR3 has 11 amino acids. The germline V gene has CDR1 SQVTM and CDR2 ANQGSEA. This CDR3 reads CSVDRGGEQFF.

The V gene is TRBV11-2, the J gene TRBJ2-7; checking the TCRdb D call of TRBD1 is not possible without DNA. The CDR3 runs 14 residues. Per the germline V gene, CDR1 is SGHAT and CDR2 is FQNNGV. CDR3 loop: CASSLGREPYEQYF.